This is a list of T cell receptor beta chains from one sample in a study of blood T cells in healthy people across ages. MiXCR was run by TCRdb on the 5' RACE reads, yielding one entry per CDR3 protein. This sample carries about 1.4 million distinct CDR3 sequences, approximately 59% of them seen once, and the ten largest clones take 5% to 7%. The sample consisted of blood. The receptors were gathered from a man aged 18 to 35 in good health. Each CDR3 is given with its conserved first and last residue. Fields, in order: D gene, J gene, clone size, V gene, CDR3 DNA, CDR3 protein. A D gene is named only where the DNA matches it firmly. Some rows mark clone size as missing; the rest say once, few, many or name a class of expanded clone.

D: TRBD2; J: TRBJ2-5; size: -; V: TRBV18; DNA: TGTGCCAGCTCACCTTGGCTAGCGGCCCAAGAGACCCAGTACTTC; CDR3: CASSPWLAAQETQYF
D: TRBD2; J: TRBJ2-3; size: -; V: TRBV20-1; DNA: TGCAGTGCTAGAGACCTAGCGGGGGCCCTCTGGGATACGCAGTATTTT; CDR3: CSARDLAGALWDTQYF
D: -; J: TRBJ2-1; size: few; V: TRBV29-1; DNA: TGCAGCGCTCCAAACCCCCTTTTCACCGAGCAGTTCTTC; CDR3: CSAPNPLFTEQFF
D: TRBD2; J: TRBJ2-7; size: -; V: TRBV4-1; DNA: TGCGCCAGCAGCCAGGGGACTAGCTCGGGCTACGAGCAGTACTTC; CDR3: CASSQGTSSGYEQYF
D: -; J: TRBJ1-2; size: -; V: TRBV29-1; DNA: TGCAGCGTTGCTGCTTGGGCGGACCTACGGGGCTACACCTTC; CDR3: CSVAAWADLRGYTF
D: -; J: TRBJ2-1; size: -; V: TRBV27; DNA: TGTGCCAGCAGCTACCCGTCGCATCCTTCCTACAATGAGCAGTTCTTC; CDR3: CASSYPSHPSYNEQFF
D: -; J: TRBJ2-7; size: -; V: TRBV7-8; DNA: TGTGCCAGCAGCAAGAACGGGGCCTCCTACGAGCAGTACTTC; CDR3: CASSKNGASYEQYF
D: -; J: TRBJ1-2; size: -; V: TRBV7-8; DNA: TGTGCCAGCAGCTCCATCCGTCGGACGTATCCTAACTATGGCTACACCTTC; CDR3: CASSSIRRTYPNYGYTF
D: -; J: TRBJ2-7; size: few; V: TRBV6-5; DNA: TGTGCCAGCATGGGAGGACAGACCTACGAGCAGTACTTC; CDR3: CASMGGQTYEQYF
D: -; J: TRBJ1-5; size: -; V: TRBV19; DNA: TGTGCCAGTAGCCCCGAAACGGGGGGGCTAGATCAGCCCCAGCATTTT; CDR3: CASSPETGGLDQPQHF
D: -; J: TRBJ2-2; size: once; V: TRBV5-5; DNA: TGTACCAGCAGCCCCTACTGGGGGAACACCGGGGAGCTGTTTTTT; CDR3: CTSSPYWGNTGELFF
D: -; J: TRBJ2-7; size: -; V: TRBV4-1; DNA: TGCGCCAGCAGCCGACCGGGACACCCTCCCGACGAGCAGTACTTC; CDR3: CASSRPGHPPDEQYF
D: -; J: TRBJ1-2; size: few; V: TRBV12-3/TRBV12-4; DNA: TGTGCCAGCAGTTTAAACGGGGCAGTTCGAGGCTACACCTTC; CDR3: CASSLNGAVRGYTF
D: TRBD2; J: TRBJ2-1; size: few; V: TRBV25-1; DNA: TGTGCCAGCAGTGACGTGAGCGGGAGTATATACAATGAGCAGTTCTTC; CDR3: CASSDVSGSIYNEQFF
D: TRBD2; J: TRBJ2-1; size: once; V: TRBV4-2; DNA: TGTGCCAGCAGCCAGACTAGCGGGGGGGCCAATGAGCAGTTCTTC; CDR3: CASSQTSGGANEQFF
D: -; J: TRBJ2-2; size: -; V: TRBV6-4; DNA: TGTGCCAGCAGTGACCAACCAGCGGTGAACACCGGGGAGCTGTTTTTT; CDR3: CASSDQPAVNTGELFF
D: -; J: TRBJ1-6; size: -; V: TRBV6-5; DNA: TGTGCCAGCAGTTACTTTCGCAACCAATCACCCCTCCACTTT; CDR3: CASSYFRNQSPLHF
D: TRBD1; J: TRBJ1-4; size: -; V: TRBV7-9; DNA: TGTGCCAGCAGCTTAGGGGACAGCGCCCGTGAAAAACTGTTTTTT; CDR3: CASSLGDSAREKLFF
D: -; J: TRBJ2-3; size: few; V: TRBV5-1; DNA: TGCGCCAGCACACGGGCTGGGAGTACAGATACGCAGTATTTT; CDR3: CASTRAGSTDTQYF
D: -; J: TRBJ1-1; size: -; V: TRBV11-1; DNA: TGTGCCAGCAGCCCGCGTGGGACGGTGAACACTGAAGCTTTCTTT; CDR3: CASSPRGTVNTEAFF
D: TRBD2; J: TRBJ2-7; size: -; V: TRBV5-1; DNA: TGCGCCAGCAGCTTGCGGGGGGAGAACGAGCAGTACTTC; CDR3: CASSLRGENEQYF
D: -; J: TRBJ2-4; size: -; V: TRBV12-3/TRBV12-4; DNA: TGTGCCAGCACCGATACCGAGACTCAAGCCAAAAACATTCAGTACTTC; CDR3: CASTDTETQAKNIQYF
D: -; J: TRBJ2-3; size: few; V: TRBV6-5; DNA: TGTGCCAGCAGTTACGGGCATCTCACAGATACGCAGTATTTT; CDR3: CASSYGHLTDTQYF
D: -; J: TRBJ2-2; size: -; V: TRBV7-8; DNA: TGTGCCAGCAGCTTAGGCAGGACTGGCACCGGGGAGCTGTTTTTT; CDR3: CASSLGRTGTGELFF
D: -; J: TRBJ2-6; size: -; V: TRBV28; DNA: TGTGCCAGCAGTTTAAGGGGGGAAGTCTCTGGGGCCAACGTCCTGACTTTC; CDR3: CASSLRGEVSGANVLTF
D: TRBD2; J: TRBJ2-7; size: -; V: TRBV6-5; DNA: TGTGCCAGCAGTTACACCGGGACTAGCGGGTCAGAGCAGTACTTC; CDR3: CASSYTGTSGSEQYF
D: -; J: TRBJ1-5; size: few; V: TRBV6-2/TRBV6-3; DNA: TGTGCCAGCAGTTACAGGATCAGCAATCAGCCCCAGCATTTT; CDR3: CASSYRISNQPQHF
D: TRBD2; J: TRBJ2-1; size: -; V: TRBV6-2/TRBV6-3; DNA: TGTGCCAGCAGGGGGGGACGGGGGGGCTCCCACTTTCAGTTCTTC; CDR3: CASRGGRGGSHFQFF
D: -; J: TRBJ1-2; size: -; V: TRBV5-1; DNA: TGCGCCAGCAGCTTGGAAGGGGTTTGGGCGGACTATGGCTACACCTTC; CDR3: CASSLEGVWADYGYTF
D: TRBD2; J: TRBJ2-4; size: -; V: TRBV20-1; DNA: TGCAGTGCCAAAGGTTTCAGCGGGAGCCAAAACATTCAGTACTTC; CDR3: CSAKGFSGSQNIQYF
D: TRBD1; J: TRBJ2-7; size: -; V: TRBV7-8; DNA: TGTGCCAGCAGCCCGCACGCGACAGGGAATGAGCAGTACTTC; CDR3: CASSPHATGNEQYF
D: -; J: TRBJ2-3; size: -; V: TRBV20-1; DNA: TGCAGTGCTTTCTCGGGGGCCCCCCCAGATACGCAGTATTTT; CDR3: CSAFSGAPPDTQYF
D: TRBD1; J: TRBJ1-2; size: few; V: TRBV6-5; DNA: TGTGCCAGCAGTGACAGGGGGAACGGCTACACCTTC; CDR3: CASSDRGNGYTF
D: TRBD2; J: TRBJ2-3; size: -; V: TRBV5-1; DNA: TGCGCCAGCAAAGTAGCGGGAGCGAGGGATACGCAGTATTTT; CDR3: CASKVAGARDTQYF
D: TRBD2; J: TRBJ2-2; size: -; V: TRBV6-2/TRBV6-3; DNA: TGTGCCAGCAGTCAGGGACTAGCAACCGGGGAGCTGTTTTTT; CDR3: CASSQGLATGELFF
D: -; J: TRBJ2-7; size: many; V: TRBV29-1; DNA: TGCAGCGTCCGGACGGTGGTAGCCGGCGAGCAGTACTTC; CDR3: CSVRTVVAGEQYF
D: TRBD1; J: TRBJ1-2; size: -; V: TRBV11-2; DNA: TGTGCCAGCAGCCCTCACAGGGGTTACGATGGCTACACCTTC; CDR3: CASSPHRGYDGYTF
D: -; J: TRBJ2-1; size: few; V: TRBV18; DNA: TGTGCCAGCTCACAACAGGGATCCAATGAGCAGTTCTTC; CDR3: CASSQQGSNEQFF
D: -; J: TRBJ2-5; size: few; V: TRBV7-2; DNA: TGTGCCAGCAGCTTACGGGGTTACCAAGAGACCCAGTACTTC; CDR3: CASSLRGYQETQYF
D: TRBD2; J: TRBJ2-2; size: -; V: TRBV5-1; DNA: TGCGCCAGCAGCCCGACTAGCGCATCGAACACCGGGGAGCTGTTTTTT; CDR3: CASSPTSASNTGELFF
D: -; J: TRBJ1-6; size: -; V: TRBV18; DNA: TGTGCCAGCTCACCACTAGGCTTGAATTCACCCCTCCACTTT; CDR3: CASSPLGLNSPLHF
D: -; J: TRBJ2-3; size: -; V: TRBV7-9; DNA: TGTGCCAGTCGTACTCAAGGTGGATCGTGGACAGATACGCAGTATTTT; CDR3: CASRTQGGSWTDTQYF
D: TRBD2; J: TRBJ2-7; size: -; V: TRBV7-6; DNA: TGTGCCAGCAGCTTAGTCCCGGGACTAGCGGGCTCCTACGAGCAGTACTTC; CDR3: CASSLVPGLAGSYEQYF